Given below is one TCR beta chain in context. J was trimmed by 2 bases and V by 5 bases; bases with no gene match: 12. The CDR3 extends over 16 amino acids. Germline V gene data show CDR1 as LNHDA and CDR2 as SQIVND (reference sequence). Measured with immunoSEQ multiplex PCR; TCRdb has only the in-frame clones, and not every one. The sample yields fewer than 300,000 clones, about 89% seen once. Treatment reported: 15 to 20 received Ad26.COV2.S at low or high dose, single or two shots; 5 received placebo; per-sample allocation not given. Day 63 after the first injection of vaccine or placebo was the sampling time. This specimen belongs to a study of Ad26.COV2.S vaccination and SARS-CoV-2 variants.

Here the sequenced sample was peripheral blood, taken in a trial of Ad26.COV2.S vaccine versus placebo. This TCR derives from a person between 18 and 60 years old who received the Ad26.COV2.S COVID-19 vaccine or a placebo. This chain links TRBV19 with TRBJ2-7; 7 bases match TRBD1. The DNA for the CDR3 is TGTGCCAGTAGTGACCGTGGTACGACAGGGACCTACGAGCAGTACTTC. Translation gives CASSDRGTTGTYEQYF.